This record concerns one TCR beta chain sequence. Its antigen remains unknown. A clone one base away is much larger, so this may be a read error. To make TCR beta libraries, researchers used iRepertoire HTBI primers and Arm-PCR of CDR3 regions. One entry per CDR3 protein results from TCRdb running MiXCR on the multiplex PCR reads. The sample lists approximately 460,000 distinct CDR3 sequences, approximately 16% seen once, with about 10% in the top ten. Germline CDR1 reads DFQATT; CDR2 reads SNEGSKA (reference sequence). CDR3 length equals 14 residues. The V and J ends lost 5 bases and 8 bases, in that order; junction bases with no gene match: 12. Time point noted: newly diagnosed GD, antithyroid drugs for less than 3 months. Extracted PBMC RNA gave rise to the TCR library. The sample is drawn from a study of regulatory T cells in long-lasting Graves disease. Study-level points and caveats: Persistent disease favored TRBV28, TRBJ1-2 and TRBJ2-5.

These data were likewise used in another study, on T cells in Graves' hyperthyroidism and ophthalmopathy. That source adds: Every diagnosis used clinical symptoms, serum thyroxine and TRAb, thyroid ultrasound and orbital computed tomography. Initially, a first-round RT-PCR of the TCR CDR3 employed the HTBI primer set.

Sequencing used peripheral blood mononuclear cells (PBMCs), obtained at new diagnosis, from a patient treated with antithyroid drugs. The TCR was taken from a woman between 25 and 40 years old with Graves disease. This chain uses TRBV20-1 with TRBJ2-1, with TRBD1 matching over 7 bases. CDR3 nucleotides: TGCAGTGCTCCCCGGGACAGAGGGTACGATGAGCAGTTCTTC. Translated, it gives CSAPRDRGYDEQFF.